The clone carrying this TCR beta chain was counted once. Clinical histories supplied by participants themselves formed the basis of cohort assignment. This specimen comes from a study of blood T cell repertoires in COVID-19. Some clones are missing from TCRdb's copy, which holds only in-frame ones; the method was immunoSEQ multiplex PCR. The repertoire consists of about 180,000 clones, with roughly nine tenths occurring once and the leading ten covering around 2%. The CDR3 contains 15 residues. Germline loops: CDR1 LNHDA, CDR2 SQIVND (reference sequence). J lost 4 bases, V lost 3 bases, and 6 bases had no gene match.

Sequenced input: PBMCs or T cells enriched from blood (not recorded which). The rearrangement joins TRBV19 to TRBJ1-5; TRBD1 matches 7 bases. The clonotype originates from a woman aged 40 to 49 with acute COVID-19. The CDR3 loop is CASSMGRDRNQPQHF. Written as DNA, the CDR3 is TGTGCCAGTAGTATGGGAAGGGACAGAAATCAGCCCCAGCATTTT.